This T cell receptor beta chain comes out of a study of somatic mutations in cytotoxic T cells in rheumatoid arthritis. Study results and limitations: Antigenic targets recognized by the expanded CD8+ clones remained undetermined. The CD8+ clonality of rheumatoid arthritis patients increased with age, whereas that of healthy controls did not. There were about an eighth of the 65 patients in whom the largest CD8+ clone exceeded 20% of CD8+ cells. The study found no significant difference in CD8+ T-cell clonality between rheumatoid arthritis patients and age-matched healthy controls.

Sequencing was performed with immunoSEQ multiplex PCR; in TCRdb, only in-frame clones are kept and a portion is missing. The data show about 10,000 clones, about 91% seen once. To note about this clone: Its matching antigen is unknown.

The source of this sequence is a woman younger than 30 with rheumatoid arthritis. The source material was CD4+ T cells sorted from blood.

The CDR3 sequence: CASSPGTRGEQFF. In nucleotides, the CDR3 is TGTGCCAGCAGCCCGGGGACTAGAGGAGAGCAGTTCTTC. This chain links TRBV7-3 with TRBJ2-1, with 8 nucleotides matching TRBD2. Trimming removed 5 bases from V and 10 bases from J; junction bases left unmatched: 7. This CDR3 comprises 13 residues. CDR1 is SGHTA, CDR2 FQGTGA, per germline.